Sequencing of this T cell receptor beta chain was carried out in a study of Graves' ophthalmopathy and Graves' hyperthyroidism. TCR beta CDR3 regions were amplified from RNA transcripts. First-round RT-PCR employed HTBI primers, with a second-round multiplex PCR after it. TCRdb reprocessed the multiplex PCR reads via MiXCR and lists one record per CDR3 protein. The sample holds about 550,000 distinct CDR3 sequences; under 45% are singletons and the top ten take about 4.6%. Germline CDR1 reads MNHNS; CDR2 reads SASEGT. The CDR3 sequence is 14 residues long. With V trimmed by 7 bases and J by 7 bases, 11 bases remained unmatched. This clonotype was detected only a few times. The antigen is undetermined. The study's findings and limits: Most clonotypes expanded in thyroid above 0.001 frequency were present in blood too.

Aged 18 to 65, hyperthyroidism patients had been newly diagnosed, with under 2 months' duration. Patients with other autoimmune diseases, uncontrolled infections, pregnancy or lactation were excluded. Orbital computed tomography, thyroid ultrasound, TRAb, serum thyroxine and clinical symptoms formed the basis of diagnosis. The TCR was taken from an adult man with Graves' hyperthyroidism. Sample: peripheral blood or thyroid tissue (not recorded which). V usage is TRBV6-1 and J usage is TRBJ1-2; 8 bases fit TRBD1. CDR3 sequence: CASTIKGQGAGYTF. Here the CDR3 DNA reads TGTGCCAGCACTATAAAAGGGCAGGGGGCTGGCTACACCTTC.